Described below is a single TCR beta chain sequence and its context. What it binds is unknown. This entry is derived from a study of cytomegalovirus exposure and HLA in healthy donors. Broader study findings: Relative to the roughly 640-donor mean, N-insertions were reportedly fewer in an Asian-associated ancestry cluster in a later analysis. In a later analysis, TCR association rates varied by HLA locus: DRB1 most, HLA-C fewest.

The PCR had 60 Vbeta and 13 Jbeta primers. The method was immunoSEQ multiplex PCR; TCRdb's version includes in-frame clones alone and lacks a portion of them. The sample has 100,000 to 150,000 clones. Trimming shortened V by 1 base and J by 5 bases, and 11 bases separated the two germline ends. Germline assignment: CDR1 SGHTA and CDR2 FQGTGA. The CDR3 has 14 amino acids. V usage is TRBV7-3 and J usage is TRBJ2-5; tentative D call: TRBD2 (6 bases). Material for sequencing was PBMCs. This clonotype originated in a young man in good health and CMV-seronegative. The CDR3: CASSLSSGRETQYF. DNA for the CDR3: TGTGCCAGCAGCTTAAGCAGCGGGCGGGAGACCCAGTACTTC.